This T cell receptor (beta chain) originates from a study of T-cell memory formation after mild COVID-19. In the study overall: Clusters of TCRs were largely donor specific.

This clonotype occurred a few times. CDR1 is LNHNV, CDR2 YYDKDF, per germline (reference sequence). V was trimmed by 0 bases and J by 3 bases, leaving 9 bases between them. The CDR3 spans 14 residues. cDNA libraries for TCR alpha and TCR beta, carrying sample barcodes and UMIs, came from 5'RACE with constant-segment primers. Each CDR3 protein gets one entry after TCRdb re-called the 5' RACE reads with MiXCR. The sample consists of 300,000 to 400,000 distinct CDR3 sequences, under 30% of them appearing once. Sequencing was carried out using PBMCs or a T cell subset sorted from them (not recorded which). This chain joins TRBV15 and TRBJ2-7; D is uncertain. The sequence was collected from an adult woman who had mild COVID-19 (a few samples of this study predate the infection). Cell type and time point are not known. The CDR3 sequence is CATSRERQRYEQYF. CDR3 sequence (DNA): TGTGCCACCAGCAGAGAACGGCAGCGCTACGAGCAGTACTTC.